This T cell receptor (beta chain) comes out of a study of technical replicates of blood from several donors. Assay: immunoSEQ multiplex PCR; the TCRdb copy retains only in-frame clones and omits some. Seen here are about 71,000 clones, roughly 90% observed once, and the top ten hold 4.6%. CDR3 length: 15 residues. V was trimmed by 3 bases and J by 7 bases, leaving 13 bases between them. Per the germline V gene, CDR1 is SNHLY and CDR2 is FYNNEI. This chain uses TRBV2 with TRBJ1-6; TRBD1 might be the D (5 bases). The sequenced sample consisted of PBMCs. This receptor was taken from a human donor in good health. Some clones in this sample may be carry-over from other donors' samples. CDR3 region: CASSEFQGGNSPLHF. CDR3 coding DNA: TGTGCCAGCAGTGAGTTTCAGGGAGGGAATTCACCCCTCCACTTT.